Presented here are 14 T cell receptor beta chains from one specimen sequenced in a study of T cell repertoires in cytomegalovirus infection. A single record per CDR3 protein comes from TCRdb applying MiXCR to the reads. The sample has some 700,000 distinct CDR3 sequences; less than 40% are singletons. Sequences were obtained from PBMCs. The receptors were sampled from a human donor in good health (CMV status not recorded). Some clones in this sample may be carry-over from other donors' samples.

With regard to this clonotype: A much larger clone lies one base from this, so it may be a read error. The CDR3: CASSSRLVLASANPYEQYF. The CDR3 DNA reads as TGTGCCAGCAGCTCTAGACTAGTATTAGCGTCCGCTAACCCCTACGAGCAGTACTTC. The rearrangement joins TRBV28 to TRBJ2-7; tentative D call: TRBD2 (6 bases). There are 19 residues in the CDR3. Germline CDR1 and CDR2: MDHEN and SYDVKM. The V end was cut by 6 bases, the J end by 2 bases, with 29 bases between.

This clonotype was seen more than once but under ten times. The chain employs TRBV27 and TRBJ1-1; TRBD1 might be the D (5 bases). The CDR3 runs 13 residues. V was cut by 3 bases and J by 6 bases, with 11 bases left in between. The germline V gene has CDR1 MNHEY and CDR2 SMNVEV (reference sequence). The CDR3 DNA sequence: TGTGCCAGCAGTTTCGGCAGGGCCTCTGAAGCTTTCTTT. Translating gives CASSFGRASEAFF.

The V gene is TRBV19, the J gene TRBJ1-3; no firm D call. Trimming stripped 1 base from V and 0 bases from J, with 10 bases between. The CDR3 consists of 16 residues. Germline CDR1 is LNHDA and CDR2 is SQIVND (reference sequence). The CDR3 DNA is TGTGCCAGTAGTATAGTCGGCAGCCGCTCTGGAAACACCATATATTTT. This encodes CASSIVGSRSGNTIYF. Variable domain in full (rest from reference TRBV19 and TRBJ1-3): DGGITQSPKYLFRKEGQNVTLSCEQNLNHDAMYWYRQDPGQGLRLIYYSQIVNDFQKGDIAEGYSVSREKKESFPLTVTSAQKNPTAFYLCASSIVGSRSGNTIYFGEGSWLTVV.

This clonotype came up once. The rearrangement uses TRBV12-3 or TRBV12-4 and TRBJ2-5; D is tentatively TRBD1 or TRBD2 (5 bases each). CDR3 length: 16 amino acids. V was shortened by 1 base and J by 2 bases, with 14 bases between the two germline ends. CDR3 coding DNA: TGTGCCAGCAGTTTAGTAGCCGGGACGGATCAAGAGACCCAGTACTTC. It is translated as CASSLVAGTDQETQYF.

The chain joins TRBV7-8 to TRBJ2-1; no reliable D call. Trimming took off 2 bases at V and 2 bases at J, with 10 bases between the two ends. The CDR3 has 15 amino acids. In germline, CDR1 is SGHVS, CDR2 FQNEAQ. CDR3 in DNA: TGTGCCAGCAGCTTACGCGGATACGCCTACAATGAGCAGTTCTTC. It is translated as CASSLRGYAYNEQFF.

The sample holds a few counts of this clonotype. The genes are TRBV5-4 and TRBJ2-1; TRBD1 might be the D (6 bases). Germline V lookup: CDR1 SGHNT, CDR2 YYREEE (reference sequence). The CDR3 has 16 residues. Trimming removed 3 bases from V and 4 bases from J, with 17 bases in between. The CDR3 protein is CASSSTSQGQYNEQFF. CDR3 bases: TGTGCCAGCAGCTCAACCTCCCAGGGGCAGTACAATGAGCAGTTCTTC. Using reference TRBV5-4 and TRBJ2-1 for the parts outside the CDR3, the full variable domain is ETGVTQSPTHLIKTRGQQVTLRCSSQSGHNTVSWYQQALGQGPQFIFQYYREEENGRGNFPPRFSGLQFPNYSSELNVNALELDDSALYLCASSSTSQGQYNEQFFGPGTRLTVL.

J is TRBJ2-1 and V is TRBV14, with D perhaps TRBD2 (6 bases). V shed 4 bases and J shed 4 bases, with 11 bases lying between them. CDR1 is SGHDN, CDR2 FVKESK, per germline. The length of the CDR3 is 14 residues. As DNA, the CDR3 is TGTGCCAGCAGCCCATGGACTACGTACAATGAGCAGTTCTTC. Protein sequence: CASSPWTTYNEQFF. Full variable domain (remainder filled in from reference TRBV14 and TRBJ2-1): EAGVTQFPSHSVIEKGQTVTLRCDPISGHDNLYWYRRVMGKEIKFLLHFVKESKQDESGMPNNRFLAERTGGTYSTLKVQPAELEDSGVYFCASSPWTTYNEQFFGPGTRLTVL.

The chain uses TRBV2 and TRBJ2-5; D gene unclear. The CDR3 totals 13 residues. The V end was cut by 6 bases, the J end by 4 bases, with 12 bases between. Germline V gene sequence: CDR1 SNHLY, CDR2 FYNNEI. The CDR3 DNA is TGTGCCAGCAGCGACGTGGGTGGAGAGACCCAGTACTTC. This sequence encodes CASSDVGGETQYF.

Regarding this clonotype: This CDR3 fails to terminate in the conserved phenylalanine or tryptophan, so it likely reflects a read error. The CDR3 region is CASRRGVSYNEQFL. CDR3 DNA sequence: TGTGCCAGCAGACGGGGGGTCTCCTACAATGAGCAGTTCTTA. The chain has TRBV27 and TRBJ2-1; 7 bases agree with TRBD2. The CDR3 is made up of 14 amino acids. V lost 6 bases to trimming and J lost 0 bases; unmatched junction nucleotides: 2. The germline V gene has CDR1 MNHEY and CDR2 SMNVEV (reference sequence).

This chain links TRBV7-6 with TRBJ2-4; TRBD1 matches at 8 bases. This CDR3 region has 14 residues. The junction had 8 bases not matched to a gene; V was cut back by 5 bases and J by 8 bases. Germline V gives CDR1 SGHVS, CDR2 FNYEAQ. CDR3: CASSVGQVLDIQYF. DNA for the CDR3: TGTGCCAGCAGCGTGGGACAGGTTCTGGACATTCAGTACTTC.

The sample holds a few counts of this clonotype. The chain links TRBV7-2 to TRBJ1-1; the D is unclear. The V end was cut by 3 bases, the J end by 7 bases, with 12 bases between. The CDR3 has 13 amino acids. Per germline, CDR1 SGHTA and CDR2 FQGNSA. The CDR3 spells CASSFREKGEAFF. CDR3 in DNA: TGTGCCAGCAGCTTTCGGGAAAAGGGTGAAGCTTTCTTT.

This CDR3 reads CASREKGQGVYEQYF. The DNA for the CDR3 is TGTGCCAGCAGGGAAAAGGGACAGGGGGTCTACGAGCAGTACTTC. The chain couples TRBV2 to TRBJ2-7; 11 positions match TRBD1. The CDR3 runs to 15 residues. Per germline, CDR1 SNHLY and CDR2 FYNNEI. V trimming: 6 bases; J trimming: 3 bases; junction bases outside the gene matches: 7.

This clonotype appeared a few times. The genes are TRBV2 and TRBJ1-2; maybe TRBD1 (5 bases). The germline V gene encodes CDR1 SNHLY and CDR2 FYNNEI. V was trimmed by 7 bases and J by 6 bases, leaving 21 bases between them. The CDR3 spans 15 residues. CDR3 in amino acids: CASKPLRGDQDGYTF. CDR3 sequence (DNA): TGTGCCAGCAAGCCCCTAAGAGGGGATCAGGATGGCTACACCTTC.

This clonotype was found a few times. The chain uses TRBV7-9 and TRBJ2-2; 13 bases match TRBD2. Germline CDR1 reads SEHNR; CDR2 reads FQNEAQ (reference sequence). The CDR3 sequence is 18 residues long. Unmatched junction bases numbered 2, after V lost 1 base and J lost 0 bases. CDR3 DNA sequence: TGTGCCAGCAGCTTAGAGGGACTAGCGGGACCGAACACCGGGGAGCTGTTTTTT. Its translation is CASSLEGLAGPNTGELFF.